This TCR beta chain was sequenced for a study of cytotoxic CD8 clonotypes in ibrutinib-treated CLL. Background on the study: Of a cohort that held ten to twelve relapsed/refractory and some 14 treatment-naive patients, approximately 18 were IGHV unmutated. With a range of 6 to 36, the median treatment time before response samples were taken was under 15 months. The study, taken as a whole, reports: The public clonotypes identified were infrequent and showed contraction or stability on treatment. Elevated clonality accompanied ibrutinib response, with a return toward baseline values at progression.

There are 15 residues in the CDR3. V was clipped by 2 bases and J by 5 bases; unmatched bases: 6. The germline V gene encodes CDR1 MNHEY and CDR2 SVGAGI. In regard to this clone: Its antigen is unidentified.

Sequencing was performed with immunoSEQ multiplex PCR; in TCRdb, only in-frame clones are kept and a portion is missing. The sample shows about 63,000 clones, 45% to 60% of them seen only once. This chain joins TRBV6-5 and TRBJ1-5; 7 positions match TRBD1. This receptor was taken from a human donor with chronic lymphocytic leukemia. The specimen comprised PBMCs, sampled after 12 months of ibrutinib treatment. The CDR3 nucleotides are TGTGCCAGCAGTTACCCAGACAGGGTTCATCAGCCCCAGCATTTT. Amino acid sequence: CASSYPDRVHQPQHF.